In this sample, the clone carrying this T cell receptor (beta chain) turned up many times. CDR1 is MGHRA and CDR2 is YSYEKL in the germline V gene. This CDR3 has 18 amino acids. Trimming at V came to 2 bases and at J to 0 bases, leaving 6 bases not matched to a gene. These data belong to a study of identical twins. TCRdb reanalysed the 5' RACE reads using MiXCR and keeps one entry per CDR3 protein. The sample carries just under 550,000 distinct CDR3 sequences, 13% to 15% recorded once. The data were also submitted as part of a second study, on yellow fever vaccine responses in identical twins.

The specimen sequenced was CD4+ T cells sorted from blood. This TCR came from a woman aged 18-35 years in good health. The rearrangement links TRBV4-1 to TRBJ2-1; 11 bases fit TRBD2. CDR3 residues: CASSQQTSGTSSYNEQFF. The CDR3 DNA reads TGCGCCAGCAGCCAACAGACTAGCGGGACGAGCTCCTACAATGAGCAGTTCTTC.